This is a list of T cell receptor beta chains from one sample in a study of CD8 T cells in Susac syndrome. TCRdb used MiXCR to reprocess the immunoSEQ multiplex PCR reads, holding one entry per CDR3 protein. The sample records some 200,000 distinct CDR3 sequences, roughly 96% being singletons. The sample comprised CD4+ T cells from PBMCs. The receptor source for this set is a human donor with multiple sclerosis. Both conserved end residues are part of each CDR3. A D gene is named only where the DNA matches it firmly. Clone size is not always given. Where it is, it says once, few, many or a class for expanded clones.

TGCAGTGCTGAGAGGGGGATCACTGAAGCTTTCTTT,CSAERGITEAFF,.,TRBJ1-1,.,TRBV20-1
TGCAGTGCCCGACCCCTAGCGGGGCTATCCTACGAGCAGTACTTC,CSARPLAGLSYEQYF,few,TRBJ2-7,TRBD2,TRBV20-1
TGCAGTGCTAGACCCACTTTACGGAAGGGCCGCTCCTACAATGAGCAGTTCTTC,CSARPTLRKGRSYNEQFF,.,TRBJ2-1,.,TRBV20-1
TGTGCCAGCAGCGTTGGGACTATCGTTGGCGAGCAGTACTTC,CASSVGTIVGEQYF,.,TRBJ2-7,TRBD2,TRBV9
TGCGCCAGCAGCCAAGCCATACTGACAGTAGCTAACTATGGCTACACCTTC,CASSQAILTVANYGYTF,.,TRBJ1-2,.,TRBV4-1
TGTGCCAGCAGTTACACGGCAGGTGGATACAATGAGCAGTTCTTC,CASSYTAGGYNEQFF,.,TRBJ2-1,.,TRBV6-5
TGTGCCACCTCCTACGACAGGGATGGCTACACCTTC,CATSYDRDGYTF,.,TRBJ1-2,TRBD1,TRBV15
TGCAGCGTTGCGCACAGTCTCAATCAGCCCCAGCATTTT,CSVAHSLNQPQHF,.,TRBJ1-5,.,TRBV29-1
TGCGCCAGCAGCCAAGGCGGGAGGGAGCAGTTCTTC,CASSQGGREQFF,.,TRBJ2-1,TRBD2,TRBV4-1
TGCGCCAGCAGCCAGCCCAACAGGGGAAGGGGCACTGAAGCTTTCTTT,CASSQPNRGRGTEAFF,.,TRBJ1-1,TRBD1,TRBV4-1
TGCGCCAGCAGCCGCGGAGGGTATCCTCCCTACGAGCAGTACTTC,CASSRGGYPPYEQYF,once,TRBJ2-7,.,TRBV4-1
TGTGCCACCAGTGATTTGACAGGCACAGATACGCAGTATTTT,CATSDLTGTDTQYF,.,TRBJ2-3,.,TRBV24-1
TGCAGCACTCAGGGACTAGCGGGAGCGGAGACCCAGTACTTC,CSTQGLAGAETQYF,.,TRBJ2-5,TRBD2,TRBV29-1
TGTGCCTGGAGTTCCACGGGTAGGGGAGCTTTCTTT,CAWSSTGRGAFF,.,TRBJ1-1,.,TRBV30
TGTGCCAGCAGCCTGGCGTCGGGGGATAGCAATCAGCCCCAGCATTTT,CASSLASGDSNQPQHF,.,TRBJ1-5,.,TRBV7-9
TGTGCTAGCAGCAGACAGGGCCTCCAGGAGACCCAGTACTTC,CASSRQGLQETQYF,few,TRBJ2-5,TRBD1,TRBV7-7
TGCAGCGTTGTCCCCGGACAGGGCAAAGAGACCCAGTACTTC,CSVVPGQGKETQYF,.,TRBJ2-5,TRBD1,TRBV29-1
TGTGCCAGCAGTTTTTATAACGAGCAGTACTTC,CASSFYNEQYF,.,TRBJ2-7,.,TRBV6-2/TRBV6-3
TGTGCCAGCGTGGGACGGACAGAAAATCAGCCCCAGCATTTT,CASVGRTENQPQHF,.,TRBJ1-5,.,TRBV6-6
TGCGCCAGCAAGGACCCCGCCCAGCTAGCCAAAAACATTCAGTACTTC,CASKDPAQLAKNIQYF,.,TRBJ2-4,.,TRBV23-1